This T cell receptor beta chain comes out of a study of T cell responses to AZD1222 COVID-19 vaccine. Study as a whole: Some second doses came at about 4 weeks and others at about 12 weeks; these were pooled.

Sequencing used immunoSEQ multiplex PCR; TCRdb keeps in-frame clones, though not all of them. The table shows 120,000 or so clones, with around 92% occurring only once. Remarks on this clone: Its antigen is as yet unknown.

Germline CDR1 reads SGHRS; CDR2 reads YFSETQ. V was pared by 1 base and J by 7 bases, with 7 bases of the junction left unmatched. CDR3 size: 15 residues. Regarding the study as a whole: Close to half of all spike-specific TCRs reportedly target regions of the variants that are unmutated. No repertoire was sampled before or during the peak T cell response, only after it.

The rearrangement joins TRBV5-1 to TRBJ2-1, with 8 bases aligning to TRBD1. The source of this sequence is an adult in good health. The sequenced sample was peripheral blood, obtained on day 0 of AZD1222 vaccination. In nucleotides, the CDR3 is TGCGCCAGCAGCTTGCTGGGGACAGGAGGAAATGAGCAGTTCTTC. Residues: CASSLLGTGGNEQFF.